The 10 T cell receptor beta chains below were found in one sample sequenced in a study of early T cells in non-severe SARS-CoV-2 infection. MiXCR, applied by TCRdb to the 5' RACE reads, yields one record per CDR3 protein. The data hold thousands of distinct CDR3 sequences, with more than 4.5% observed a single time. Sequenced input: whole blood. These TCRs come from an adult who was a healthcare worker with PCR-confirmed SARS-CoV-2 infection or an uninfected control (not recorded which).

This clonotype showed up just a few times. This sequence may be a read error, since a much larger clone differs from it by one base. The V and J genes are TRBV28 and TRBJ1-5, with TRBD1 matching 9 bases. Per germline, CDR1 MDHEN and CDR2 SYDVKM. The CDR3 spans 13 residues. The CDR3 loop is CAGRRQGEQPQHF. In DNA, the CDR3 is TGTGCCGGCAGGCGACAGGGGGAGCAGCCCCAGCATTTT.

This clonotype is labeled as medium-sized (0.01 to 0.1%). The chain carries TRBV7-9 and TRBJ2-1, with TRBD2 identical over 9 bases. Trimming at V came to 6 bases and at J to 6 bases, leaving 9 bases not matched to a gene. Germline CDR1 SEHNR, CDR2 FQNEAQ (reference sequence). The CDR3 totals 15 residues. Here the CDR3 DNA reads TGTGCCAGCAGGCCACCGGGACTAGCCCCCAATGAGCAGTTCTTC. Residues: CASRPPGLAPNEQFF. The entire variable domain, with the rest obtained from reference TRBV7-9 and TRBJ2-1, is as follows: DTGVSQNPRHKITKRGQNVTFRCDPISEHNRLYWYRQTLGQGPEFLTYFQNEAQLEKSRLLSDRFSAERPKGSFSTLEIQRTEQGDSAMYLCASRPPGLAPNEQFFGPGTRLTVL.

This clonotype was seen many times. The CDR3 is CASSMTATGYSPLHF. For the CDR3, the DNA is TGTGCCAGTAGTATGACAGCGACGGGGTATTCACCCCTCCACTTT. The J gene is TRBJ1-6, the V gene TRBV19; weak D call: TRBD1 (5 bases). CDR3 size: 15 residues. Germline lookup yields CDR1 LNHDA and CDR2 SQIVND (reference sequence). The V end lost 3 bases, the J end lost 8 bases, and 14 bases lay between the germline ends.

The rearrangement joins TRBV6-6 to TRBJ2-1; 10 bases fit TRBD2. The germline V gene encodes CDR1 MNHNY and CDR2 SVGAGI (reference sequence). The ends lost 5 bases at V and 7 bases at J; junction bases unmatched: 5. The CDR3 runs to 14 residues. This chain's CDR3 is CASSRTSGGNEQFF. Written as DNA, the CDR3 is TGTGCCAGCAGTCGGACTAGCGGTGGGAATGAGCAGTTCTTC.

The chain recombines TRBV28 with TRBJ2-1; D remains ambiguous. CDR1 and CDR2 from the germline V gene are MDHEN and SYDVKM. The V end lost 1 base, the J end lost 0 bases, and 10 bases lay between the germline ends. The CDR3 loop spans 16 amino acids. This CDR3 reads CASSLSSASSYNEQFF. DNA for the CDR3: TGTGCCAGCAGTTTATCGTCGGCAAGCTCCTACAATGAGCAGTTCTTC.

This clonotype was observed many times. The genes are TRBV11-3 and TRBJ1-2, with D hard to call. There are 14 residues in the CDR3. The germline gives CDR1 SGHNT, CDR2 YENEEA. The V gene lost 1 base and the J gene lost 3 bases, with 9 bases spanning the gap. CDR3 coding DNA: TGTGCCAGCAGCTTAGGTCTAGCGTACTATGGCTACACCTTC. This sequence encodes CASSLGLAYYGYTF. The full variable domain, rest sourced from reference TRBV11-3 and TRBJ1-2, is EAGVVQSPRYKIIEKKQPVAFWCNPISGHNTLYWYLQNLGQGPELLIRYENEEAVDDSQLPKDRFSAERLKGVDSTLKIQPAELGDSAVYLCASSLGLAYYGYTFGSGTRLTVV.

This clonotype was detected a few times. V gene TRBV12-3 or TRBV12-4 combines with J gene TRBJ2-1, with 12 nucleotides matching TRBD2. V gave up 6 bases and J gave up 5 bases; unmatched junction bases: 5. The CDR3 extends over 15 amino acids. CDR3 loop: CASSPGLAGHNEQFF. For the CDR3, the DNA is TGTGCCAGCAGCCCTGGACTAGCGGGGCACAATGAGCAGTTCTTC.

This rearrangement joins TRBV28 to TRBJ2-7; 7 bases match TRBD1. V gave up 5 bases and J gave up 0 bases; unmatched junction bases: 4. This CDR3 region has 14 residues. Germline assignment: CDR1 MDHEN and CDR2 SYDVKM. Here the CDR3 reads CASSPRQGSYEQYF. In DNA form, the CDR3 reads TGTGCCAGCAGTCCTCGACAGGGCTCCTACGAGCAGTACTTC. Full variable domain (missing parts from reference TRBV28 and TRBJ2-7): DVKVTQSSRYLVKRTGEKVFLECVQDMDHENMFWYRQDPGLGLRLIYFSYDVKMKEKGDIPEGYSVSREKKERFSLILESASTNQTSMYLCASSPRQGSYEQYFGPGTRLTVT.

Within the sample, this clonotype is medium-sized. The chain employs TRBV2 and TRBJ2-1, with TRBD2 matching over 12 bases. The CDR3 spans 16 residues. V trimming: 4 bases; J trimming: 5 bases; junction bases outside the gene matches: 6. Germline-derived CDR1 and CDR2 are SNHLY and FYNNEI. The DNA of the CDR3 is TGTGCCAGCAGTGTCCCGGGACTAGCGGGCCACAATGAGCAGTTCTTC. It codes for CASSVPGLAGHNEQFF. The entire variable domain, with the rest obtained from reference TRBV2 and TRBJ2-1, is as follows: EPEVTQTPSHQVTQMGQEVILRCVPISNHLYFYWYRQILGQKVEFLVSFYNNEISEKSEIFDDQFSVERPDGSNFTLKIRSTKLEDSAMYFCASSVPGLAGHNEQFFGPGTRLTVL.

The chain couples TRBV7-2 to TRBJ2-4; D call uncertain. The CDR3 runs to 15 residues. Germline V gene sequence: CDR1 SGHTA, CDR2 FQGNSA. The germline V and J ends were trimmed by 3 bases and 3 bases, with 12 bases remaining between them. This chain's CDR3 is CASSLTFLDKNIQYF. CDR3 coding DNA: TGTGCCAGCAGCTTGACGTTCTTAGACAAAAACATTCAGTACTTC.